This entry describes one T cell receptor (beta chain). Its antigen is as yet unknown. The data were obtained in a study of cytomegalovirus exposure and HLA in healthy donors. General study findings and limits: Indistinguishability led to the exclusion of some V segments, TRBV6-2 and TRBV6-3 included. A later analysis found that most CMV-associated TCR beta chains appeared HLA-restricted.

The CDR3 contains 12 residues. The germline gives CDR1 MNHNS, CDR2 SASEGT. Trimming removed 5 bases at V and 10 bases at J, with 12 bases between. The PCR employed 60 Vbeta primers together with 13 Jbeta primers. The method was immunoSEQ multiplex PCR; TCRdb's version includes in-frame clones alone and lacks a portion of them. The sample shows some 130,000 clones, approximately 87% of them seen only once. Sequencing was performed on PBMCs. This chain uses TRBV6-1 with TRBJ2-1; D gene unclear. This receptor was taken from a man between 35 and 55 years old in good health and CMV-seronegative. The CDR3 DNA reads TGTGCCAGCAGTCATAGTTCGTCGGAGCAGTTCTTC. Translation: CASSHSSSEQFF.